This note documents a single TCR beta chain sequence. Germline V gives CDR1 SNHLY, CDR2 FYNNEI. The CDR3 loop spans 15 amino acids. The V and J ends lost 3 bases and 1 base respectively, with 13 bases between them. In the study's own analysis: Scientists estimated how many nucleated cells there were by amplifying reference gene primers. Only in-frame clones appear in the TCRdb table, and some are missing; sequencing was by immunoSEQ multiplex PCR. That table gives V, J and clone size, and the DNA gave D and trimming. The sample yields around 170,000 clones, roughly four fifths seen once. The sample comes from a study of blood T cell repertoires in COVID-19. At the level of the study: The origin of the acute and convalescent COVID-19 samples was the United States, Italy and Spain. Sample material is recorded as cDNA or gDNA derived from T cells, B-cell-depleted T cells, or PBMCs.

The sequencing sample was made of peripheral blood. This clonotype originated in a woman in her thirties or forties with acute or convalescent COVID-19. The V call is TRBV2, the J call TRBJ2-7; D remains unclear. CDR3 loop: CASSELGTESYEQYF. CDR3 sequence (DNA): TGTGCCAGCAGTGAGTTGGGCACCGAGTCCTACGAGCAGTACTTC.